Reported below is one T cell receptor beta chain. This sample is part of a study of cytomegalovirus exposure and HLA in healthy donors. The PCR used 60 Vbeta and 13 Jbeta primers. The repertoire was sequenced with immunoSEQ multiplex PCR; TCRdb's copy has only in-frame clones and lacks some. The sample holds some 72,000 clones. The receptor comes from a young man in good health and CMV-seronegative. The sequencing input was PBMCs.

CDR3 in amino acids: CASSLDRAGGALNTEAFF. The CDR3 DNA sequence: TGTGCCAGCAGCTTAGACCGCGCGGGGGGCGCGTTGAACACTGAAGCTTTCTTT. V and J are TRBV13 and TRBJ1-1; D is possibly TRBD1 (6 bases). The CDR3 spans 18 residues. Trimming stripped 1 base from V and 0 bases from J, with 18 bases between. Germline-derived CDR1 and CDR2 are PRHDT and FYEKMQ (reference sequence).